This TCR beta chain originates from a study of T cell repertoires in cytomegalovirus infection. This CDR3 region has 13 residues. J was trimmed by 6 bases and V by 5 bases; bases with no gene match: 6. TCRdb called the reads again in MiXCR, with one record for every CDR3 protein. The table lists about 700,000 distinct CDR3 sequences, around 35% of them singletons. This clonotype was counted many times. Its antigen is still unknown. This receptor was taken from a human donor in good health (CMV status not recorded). Some clones in this sample may be carry-over from other donors' samples. Sequencing was performed on cultured PBMCs, taken from culture after CMV antigen stimulation. The chain recombines TRBV12-3 or TRBV12-4 with TRBJ1-2; 7 nucleotides match TRBD1. The CDR3 DNA reads as TGTGCCAGCAGTCCCGGGACAGAAAATGGCTACACCTTC. Translation: CASSPGTENGYTF.